This T cell receptor beta chain emerged from a study of blood T cell repertoires in COVID-19. Background on the study: PBMCs, B-cell-depleted T cells, or T cells provided the cDNA or gDNA that made up the material.

CDR1 KGHSH and CDR2 LQKENI come from the germline V gene. The CDR3 consists of 15 residues. V gave up 6 bases and J gave up 0 bases, with 11 bases separating them. Measured with immunoSEQ multiplex PCR; TCRdb has only the in-frame clones, and not every one. The data contain 140,000 or so clones, approximately 80% of them singletons. The TCR was taken from a woman between 50 and 59 years old with acute or convalescent COVID-19. Specimen: peripheral blood. V usage is TRBV18 and J usage is TRBJ2-2, with D perhaps matching TRBD1 (5 bases). The CDR3 spells CASSPDRSNTGELFF. In nucleotides, the CDR3 is TGTGCCAGCTCTCCCGACAGATCGAACACCGGGGAGCTGTTTTTT.